This TCR beta chain derives from a study of T cell responses to AZD1222 COVID-19 vaccine. This clone was detected only once. As yet, its antigen is unknown. Assay used: immunoSEQ multiplex PCR; TCRdb lists only in-frame clones, some missing. The sample yields about 130,000 clones, 80% to 95% seen once. The CDR3 runs to 14 residues. Trimming at V came to 5 bases and at J to 0 bases, leaving 2 bases not matched to a gene. CDR1 is SGHVS, CDR2 FQNEAQ, per germline. Study-level findings and limits: The number of AZD1222 recipients seropositive at baseline was only 6 or 7. Receipt of two AZD1222 doses was followed by a rise in Spike-specific TCR breadth and depth. White British ancestry dominated among donors, who included more females, and clonal diversity was possibly underestimated.

This sequence originates from an adult who received the AZD1222 COVID-19 vaccine. This chain connects TRBV7-8 to TRBJ1-2; 8 bases match TRBD1. Sequencing used peripheral blood, obtained 28 days after the second AZD1222 dose. Here the CDR3 DNA reads TGTGCCAGCAGCACAGGGGGAGCTAACTATGGCTACACCTTC. Translation gives CASSTGGANYGYTF.